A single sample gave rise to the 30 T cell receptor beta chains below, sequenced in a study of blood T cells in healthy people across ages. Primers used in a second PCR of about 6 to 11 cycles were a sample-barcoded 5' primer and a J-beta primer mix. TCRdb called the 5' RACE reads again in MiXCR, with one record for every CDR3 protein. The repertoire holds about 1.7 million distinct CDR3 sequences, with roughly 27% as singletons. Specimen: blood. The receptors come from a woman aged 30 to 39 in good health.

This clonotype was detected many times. Written as DNA, the CDR3 is TGTGCCAGCAGTCCCACGAGAAAGTACGAGCAGTACTTC. It yields the protein CASSPTRKYEQYF. This chain uses TRBV7-2 with TRBJ2-7, with unresolved D. Trimming took off 6 bases at V and 4 bases at J, with 13 bases between the two ends. There are 13 residues in the CDR3. Germline V gives CDR1 SGHTA, CDR2 FQGNSA.

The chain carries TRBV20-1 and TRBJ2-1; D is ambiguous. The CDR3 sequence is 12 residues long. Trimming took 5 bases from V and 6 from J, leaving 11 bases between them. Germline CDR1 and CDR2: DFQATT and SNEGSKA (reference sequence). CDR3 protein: CSAYRVVNEQFF. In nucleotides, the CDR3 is TGCAGTGCTTACCGTGTAGTCAATGAGCAGTTCTTC.

CDR3 DNA: TGTGCCAGCAGCTTAGTTGGGGGCGGACACAATGAGCAGTTCTTC. Protein product: CASSLVGGGHNEQFF. This chain connects TRBV7-2 to TRBJ2-1; D might be TRBD1 (6 bases). The V and J ends lost 1 base and 5 bases respectively, with 12 bases between them. Looked up from germline, CDR1 is SGHTA and CDR2 is FQGNSA. The CDR3 contains 15 residues. The whole variable domain, filled in from reference TRBV7-2 and TRBJ2-1, reads GAGVSQSPSNKVTEKGKDVELRCDPISGHTALYWYRQSLGQGLEFLIYFQGNSAPDKSGLPSDRFSAERTGGSVSTLTIQRTQQEDSAVYLCASSLVGGGHNEQFFGPGTRLTVL.

In nucleotides, the CDR3 is TGCAGCGTTGAATACCGGGACACGACTAATGAAAAACTGTTTTTT. Protein: CSVEYRDTTNEKLFF. The gene calls are TRBV29-1 and TRBJ1-4; a possible D gene is TRBD1 (6 bases). Germline-derived CDR1 and CDR2 are SQVTM and ANQGSEA. The V and J ends lost 2 bases and 2 bases respectively, with 12 bases between them. The CDR3 sequence is 15 residues long.

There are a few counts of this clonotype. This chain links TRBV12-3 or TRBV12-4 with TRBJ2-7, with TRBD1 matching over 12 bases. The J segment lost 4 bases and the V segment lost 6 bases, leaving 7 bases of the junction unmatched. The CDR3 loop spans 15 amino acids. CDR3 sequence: CASRGQGARKYEQYF. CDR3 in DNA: TGTGCCAGCAGGGGACAGGGGGCGCGTAAATACGAGCAGTACTTC.

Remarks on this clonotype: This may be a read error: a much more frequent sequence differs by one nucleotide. CDR3 coding DNA: TGCAGCGTCACAGGAGCCTACGAGCGGTACTTC. Translated: CSVTGAYERYF. The gene calls are TRBV29-1 and TRBJ2-7; D is perhaps TRBD1 (5 bases). Per germline, CDR1 SQVTM and CDR2 ANQGSEA. The CDR3 loop spans 11 amino acids.

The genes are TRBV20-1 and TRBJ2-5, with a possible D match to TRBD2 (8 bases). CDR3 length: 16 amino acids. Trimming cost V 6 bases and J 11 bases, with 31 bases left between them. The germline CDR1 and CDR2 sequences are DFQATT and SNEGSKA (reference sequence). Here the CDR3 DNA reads TGCAGTGCCAGGGGGGGGACTAGTTCGTCTTCTTTGCGGCAGTACTTC. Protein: CSARGGTSSSSLRQYF.

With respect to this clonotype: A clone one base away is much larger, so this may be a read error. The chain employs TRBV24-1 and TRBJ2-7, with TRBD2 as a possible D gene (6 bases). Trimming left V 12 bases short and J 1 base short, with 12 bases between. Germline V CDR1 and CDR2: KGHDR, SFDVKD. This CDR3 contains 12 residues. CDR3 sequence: CAALRGSYEQYF. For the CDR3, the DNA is TGTGCCGCCCTACGGGGGTCCTACGAGCAGTACTTC.

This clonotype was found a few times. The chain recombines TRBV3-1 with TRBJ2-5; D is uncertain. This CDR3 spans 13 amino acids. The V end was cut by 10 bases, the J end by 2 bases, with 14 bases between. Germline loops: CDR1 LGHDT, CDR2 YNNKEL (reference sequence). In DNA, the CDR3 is TGTGCCAACACCCGACTCCGTCAAGAGACCCAGTACTTC. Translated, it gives CANTRLRQETQYF.

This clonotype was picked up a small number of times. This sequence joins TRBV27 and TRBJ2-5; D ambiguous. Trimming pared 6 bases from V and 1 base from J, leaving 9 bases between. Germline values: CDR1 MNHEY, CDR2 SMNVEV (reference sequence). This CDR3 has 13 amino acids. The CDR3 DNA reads TGTGCCAGCAGGAGAAGCGCCCAAGAGACCCAGTACTTC. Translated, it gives CASRRSAQETQYF.

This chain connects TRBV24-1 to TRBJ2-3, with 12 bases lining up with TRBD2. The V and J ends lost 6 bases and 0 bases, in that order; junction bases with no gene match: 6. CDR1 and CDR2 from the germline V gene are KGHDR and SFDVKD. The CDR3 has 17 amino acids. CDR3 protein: CATSKKGLAGSTDTQYF. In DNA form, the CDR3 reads TGTGCCACCAGTAAAAAGGGACTAGCGGGTAGCACAGATACGCAGTATTTT.

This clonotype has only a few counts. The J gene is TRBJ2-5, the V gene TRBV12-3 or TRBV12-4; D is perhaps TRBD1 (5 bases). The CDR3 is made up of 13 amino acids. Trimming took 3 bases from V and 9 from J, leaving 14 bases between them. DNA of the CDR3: TGTGCCAGCAGTTTCCCAGGGAACGAGGCCCAGTACTTC. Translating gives CASSFPGNEAQYF.

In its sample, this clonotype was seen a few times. The DNA for the CDR3 is TGTGCCAGCAGAGCCCTTAGGGACGGGGAGCTGTTTTTT. Amino acids: CASRALRDGELFF. The V call is TRBV11-2, the J call TRBJ2-2; unclear D gene. Germline V gene lookup returns CDR1 SGHAT and CDR2 FQNNGV. V lost 6 bases and J lost 7, with 12 bases in between. This CDR3 has 13 residues. The full variable domain, rest sourced from reference TRBV11-2 and TRBJ2-2, is EAGVAQSPRYKIIEKRQSVAFWCNPISGHATLYWYQQILGQGPKLLIQFQNNGVVDDSQLPKDRFSAERLKGVDSTLKIQPAKLEDSAVYLCASRALRDGELFFGEGSRLTVL.

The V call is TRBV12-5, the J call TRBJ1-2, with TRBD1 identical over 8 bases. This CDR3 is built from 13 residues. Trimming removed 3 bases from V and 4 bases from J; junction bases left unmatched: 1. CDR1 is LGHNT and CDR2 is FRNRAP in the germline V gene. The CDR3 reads CASGFDRGYGYTF. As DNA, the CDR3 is TGTGCTAGTGGTTTCGACAGGGGCTATGGCTACACCTTC.

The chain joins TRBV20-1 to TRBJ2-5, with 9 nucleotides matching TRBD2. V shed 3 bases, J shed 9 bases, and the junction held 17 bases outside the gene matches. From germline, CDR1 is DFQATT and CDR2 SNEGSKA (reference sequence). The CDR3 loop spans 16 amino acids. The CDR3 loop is CSASDLAGDHRKAQYF. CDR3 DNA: TGCAGTGCTAGTGATTTAGCGGGGGACCACCGGAAGGCCCAGTACTTC.

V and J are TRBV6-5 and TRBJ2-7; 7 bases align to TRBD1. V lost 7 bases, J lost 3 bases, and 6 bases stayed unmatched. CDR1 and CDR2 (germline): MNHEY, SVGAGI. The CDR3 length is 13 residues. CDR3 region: CASTKGQSYEQYF. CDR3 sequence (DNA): TGTGCCAGCACTAAGGGACAGAGCTACGAGCAGTACTTC.

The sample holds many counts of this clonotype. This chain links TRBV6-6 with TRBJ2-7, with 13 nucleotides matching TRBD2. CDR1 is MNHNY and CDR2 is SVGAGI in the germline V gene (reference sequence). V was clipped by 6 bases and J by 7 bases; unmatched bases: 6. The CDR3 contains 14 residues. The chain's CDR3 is CASRLAGGRGEQYF. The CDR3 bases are TGTGCCAGCAGACTAGCGGGGGGGCGCGGTGAGCAGTACTTC.

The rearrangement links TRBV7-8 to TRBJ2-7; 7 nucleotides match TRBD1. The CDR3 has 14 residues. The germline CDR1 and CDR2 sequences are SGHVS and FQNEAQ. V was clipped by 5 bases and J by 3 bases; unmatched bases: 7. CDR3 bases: TGTGCCAGCAGCCCGACAGGGTGGGACTACGAGCAGTACTTC. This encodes CASSPTGWDYEQYF.

The CDR3 DNA sequence: TGCAGTGCTAGTAGCTCAACAGGGGGCTACGGTAATTCACCCCTCCACTTT. Translating it yields CSASSSTGGYGNSPLHF. The gene calls are TRBV20-1 and TRBJ1-6; 9 nucleotides line up with TRBD1. V trimming: 3 bases; J trimming: 6 bases; junction bases outside the gene matches: 12. Germline V gene data show CDR1 as DFQATT and CDR2 as SNEGSKA (reference sequence). The CDR3 consists of 17 residues.

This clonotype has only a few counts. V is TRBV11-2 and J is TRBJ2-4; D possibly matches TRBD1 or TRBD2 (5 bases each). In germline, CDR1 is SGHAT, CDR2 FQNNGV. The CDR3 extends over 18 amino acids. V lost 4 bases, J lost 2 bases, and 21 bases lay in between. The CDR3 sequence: CASSSLGEGLGTKNIQYF. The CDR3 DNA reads TGTGCCAGCAGCTCCCTAGGCGAGGGGCTGGGGACCAAAAACATTCAGTACTTC.

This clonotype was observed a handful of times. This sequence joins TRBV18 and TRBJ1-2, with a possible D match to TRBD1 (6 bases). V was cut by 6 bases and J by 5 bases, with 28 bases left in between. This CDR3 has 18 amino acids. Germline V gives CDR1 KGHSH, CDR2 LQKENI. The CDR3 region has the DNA TGTGCCAGCTCCCAAAATCCCCCACCCGGGACACCTACTTATGGCTACACCTTC. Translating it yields CASSQNPPPGTPTYGYTF.

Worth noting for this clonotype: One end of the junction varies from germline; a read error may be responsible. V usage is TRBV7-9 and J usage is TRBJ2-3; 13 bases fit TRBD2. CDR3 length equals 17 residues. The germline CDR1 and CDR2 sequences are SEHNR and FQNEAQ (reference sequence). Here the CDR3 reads CASSPGTSGDSIDTQYF. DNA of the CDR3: TGTGCCAGCAGCCCAGGGACTAGCGGGGATAGCATAGATACGCAGTATTTT.

CDR3 in amino acids: CASSESSGSYNEQFF. The CDR3 DNA is TGTGCCAGCAGTGAAAGTAGCGGCTCCTACAATGAGCAGTTCTTC. The chain has TRBV2 and TRBJ2-1; tentatively, D is TRBD2 (6 bases). V lost 2 bases, J lost 0 bases, and 8 bases lay in between. The CDR3 is 15 residues long. Germline V gene lookup returns CDR1 SNHLY and CDR2 FYNNEI.

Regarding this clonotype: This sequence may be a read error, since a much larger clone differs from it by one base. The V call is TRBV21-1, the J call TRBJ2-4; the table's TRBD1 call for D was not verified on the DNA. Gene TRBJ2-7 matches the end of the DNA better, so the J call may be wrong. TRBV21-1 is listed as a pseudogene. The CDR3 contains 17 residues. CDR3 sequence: CASSKRGGQGSRDEQYF. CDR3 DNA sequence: TGTGCCAGCAGCAAAAGGGGCGGACAGGGGAGTCGCGACGAGCAGTACTTC.

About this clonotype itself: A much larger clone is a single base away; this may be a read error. CDR3: CASGLPRWRGPYNEQFF. The CDR3 DNA reads as TGTGCTAGTGGTTTGCCGCGCTGGCGCGGCCCCTACAATGAGCAGTTCTTC. The chain combines TRBV12-5 with TRBJ2-1; D unclear. The CDR3 length is 17 residues. Germline CDR1 reads LGHNT; CDR2 reads FRNRAP. V was clipped by 2 bases and J by 2 bases, with 16 bases between them.

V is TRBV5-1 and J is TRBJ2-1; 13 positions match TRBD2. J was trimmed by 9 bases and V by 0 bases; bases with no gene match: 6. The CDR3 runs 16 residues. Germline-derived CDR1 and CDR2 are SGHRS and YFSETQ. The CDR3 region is CASSLAEGLAGFEQFF. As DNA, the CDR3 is TGCGCCAGCAGCTTGGCCGAGGGACTAGCGGGATTTGAGCAGTTCTTC.

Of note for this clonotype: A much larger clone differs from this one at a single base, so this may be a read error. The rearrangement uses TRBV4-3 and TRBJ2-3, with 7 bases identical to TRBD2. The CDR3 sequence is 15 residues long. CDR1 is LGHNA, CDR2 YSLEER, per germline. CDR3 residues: CARSQRDSHTDTQYF. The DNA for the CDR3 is TGCGCCCGCAGCCAGCGGGACTCCCACACAGATACGCAGTATTTT.

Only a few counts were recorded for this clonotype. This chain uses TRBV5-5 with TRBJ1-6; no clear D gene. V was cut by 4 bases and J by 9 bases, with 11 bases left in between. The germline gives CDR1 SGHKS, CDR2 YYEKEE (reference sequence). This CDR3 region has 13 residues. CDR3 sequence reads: CASSPGRTSPLHF. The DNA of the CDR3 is TGTGCCAGCAGCCCCGGGAGGACTTCACCCCTCCACTTT.

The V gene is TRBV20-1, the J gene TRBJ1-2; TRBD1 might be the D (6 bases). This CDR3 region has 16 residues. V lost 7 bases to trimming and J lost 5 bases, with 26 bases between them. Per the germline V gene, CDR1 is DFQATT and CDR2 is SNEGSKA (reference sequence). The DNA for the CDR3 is TGCAGTGTCACGTCACAGGGAGGAGGTGGTTGGTATGGCTACACCTTC. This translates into CSVTSQGGGGWYGYTF.

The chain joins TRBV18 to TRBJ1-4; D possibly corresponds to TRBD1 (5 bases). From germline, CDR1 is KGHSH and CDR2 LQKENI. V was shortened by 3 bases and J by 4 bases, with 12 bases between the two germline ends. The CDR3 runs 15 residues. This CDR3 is CASSPLQDFNEKLFF. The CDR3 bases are TGTGCCAGCTCACCGTTACAGGACTTTAATGAAAAACTGTTTTTT.